This is a list of T cell receptor beta chains from one sample in a study of cytomegalovirus exposure and HLA in healthy donors. The assay was immunoSEQ multiplex PCR, and TCRdb's table has in-frame clones only and misses some. Of approximately 120,000 clones in the sample, under 85% were seen once. Sequenced material: PBMCs. These receptors were taken from a woman aged 45 to 65 in good health and CMV-seropositive. CDR3s include the opening cysteine and the closing phenylalanine or tryptophan. Not every row has a clone size; where given, it reads once, few, many or a size class.

-	TRBV30	TRBJ2-1	CAWSVEGGPRDEQFF
once	TRBV9	TRBJ2-1	CASSPGTGGYNEQFF
-	TRBV5-1	TRBJ2-7	CASSWSPYGAGNEQYF
few	TRBV6-6	TRBJ2-5	CASSYSGSQETQYF
-	TRBV19	TRBJ1-1	CASSIKGQGMNTEAFF
once	TRBV7-2	TRBJ1-2	CASSLGSDRGLGYGYTF
-	TRBV7-2	TRBJ1-2	CASSSPDPNGHGYTF
-	TRBV7-2	TRBJ2-3	CASSPRVAGGSDTQYF
-	TRBV6-1	TRBJ2-1	CASLWTGGGYNEQFF
-	TRBV30	TRBJ1-2	CAWSPRPRVNYGYTF
few	TRBV18	TRBJ2-7	CASSPRGHEQYF
-	TRBV4-3	TRBJ2-5	CASSQESSSGGRETQYF
-	TRBV5-1	TRBJ2-3	CASSYDSGGTDTQYF
-	TRBV2	TRBJ2-7	CASSEQGEWYEQYF
few	TRBV5-8	TRBJ1-3	CASSFRGTTGNTIYF
few	TRBV6-6	TRBJ1-1	CASSLGLSPGTEAFF
-	TRBV7-2	TRBJ1-1	CASSFWQMNTEAFF
few	TRBV4-1	TRBJ2-7	CASSQDRVGHEQYF
-	TRBV9	TRBJ1-3	CASSVGWHYSGNTIYF
-	TRBV14	TRBJ2-7	CASSPRFRGAGEQYF
-	TRBV5-6	TRBJ2-3	CASSLEPSGFGQYF
-	TRBV6-1	TRBJ1-4	CASSARDRDNEKLFF
-	TRBV5-8	TRBJ2-3	CASSFGLAGPYF
-	TRBV7-2	TRBJ2-5	CASSRAASGGAWETQYF
-	TRBV15	TRBJ1-2	CATSRLWEPYGYTF
-	TRBV7-2	TRBJ1-1	CASTQLTGTEAFF
-	TRBV10-3	TRBJ2-7	CAISEPRDRPTYEQYF
-	TRBV6-1	TRBJ2-3	CASSKGWETPDTQYF
-	TRBV29-1	TRBJ1-1	CSVGQGWGMNTEAFF
-	TRBV5-6	TRBJ2-1	CASHSGGRTEFF
-	TRBV30	TRBJ2-1	CAYNPGGREQFF
-	TRBV5-1	TRBJ2-5	CASSSGTSLKMRETQYF
once	TRBV7-8	TRBJ2-4	CASSPIRTSGKGNIQYF
-	TRBV7-3	TRBJ1-1	CASRIGTGSVAFF
-	TRBV5-1	TRBJ1-4	CASSWGPSGQGAAEEKLFF
once	TRBV5-1	TRBJ1-1	CASSTEMNTEAFF
-	TRBV19	TRBJ1-5	CASTHRTNQPQHF
-	TRBV7-3	TRBJ2-7	CATRGGIEQYF
-	TRBV19	TRBJ2-3	CASSNNRREKIDTQYF
-	TRBV5-4	TRBJ2-5	CASSLAGGEETQYF
once	TRBV4-2	TRBJ2-7	CASSQDRGNFNEQYF
-	TRBV7-6	TRBJ2-1	CASSLSGGNNEQFF
-	TRBV6-1	TRBJ1-2	CATFAGHHPNYGYTF
-	TRBV7-2	TRBJ2-3	CASSGVGGGVVDTQYF
few	TRBV11-2	TRBJ1-2	CASSPIDRNYGYTF
-	TRBV6-5	TRBJ2-1	CASSSSGSGPSEQFF
-	TRBV18	TRBJ2-3	CASSPLETSVFADTQYF
-	TRBV7-8	TRBJ2-1	CASSLWPPAGGEEQFF
-	TRBV2	TRBJ1-2	CASSVEGAGYTF
-	TRBV5-4	TRBJ1-2	CASSSRDRGLDGYTF
-	TRBV6-1	TRBJ2-7	CASSALSGSYYEQYF
-	TRBV19	TRBJ1-4	CASSTLRANEKLFF